The clone carrying this T cell receptor beta chain appeared a few times. Its cognate antigen is unknown. The data are from a study of blood T cells in healthy people across ages. The overall study: About one barcoded beta molecule was captured per two T cells (by template switching). Broader study findings: Unsorted PBMC input precluded a conclusive naive versus antigen-experienced comparison.

Then a second PCR, running about 6 to 12 cycles, was carried out with a sample-barcoded 5' primer and a J-beta primer mix. TCRdb reprocessed the 5' RACE reads via MiXCR and lists one record per CDR3 protein. The table includes some 1.7 million distinct CDR3 sequences, 28% detected once. CDR1 and CDR2 (germline): MDHEN, SYDVKM. The CDR3 has 13 amino acids. The V gene lost 3 bases and the J gene lost 8 bases, with 13 bases spanning the gap. The V call is TRBV28, the J call TRBJ1-1; possible D gene TRBD1, 5 bases. Sequences were obtained from blood. This receptor was taken from a woman aged 25 to 45 in good health. This CDR3 is CASSLVQRGEAFF. Written as DNA, the CDR3 is TGTGCCAGCAGTTTGGTTCAGCGGGGGGAAGCTTTCTTT.